The TCR beta chain under discussion was sequenced for a study of T cell repertoires in cytomegalovirus infection. On this clonotype itself: Its antigen is not known.

The length of the CDR3 is 13 residues. CDR1 and CDR2 from the germline V gene are ENHRY and SYGVKD. V dropped 10 bases and J dropped 4 bases, with 16 bases sitting between them. Via MiXCR, TCRdb re-called the reads, giving one row per CDR3 protein. In the table there are about 310,000 distinct CDR3 sequences, 25% of which are singletons. This clonotype originated in a human donor in good health (CMV status not recorded). Some clones in this sample may be carry-over from other donors' samples. The source was cultured PBMCs, collected from culture after CMV antigen stimulation. This chain joins TRBV10-3 and TRBJ1-2; weak D call: TRBD1 (5 bases). The CDR3 loop is CATADTGLYGYTF. DNA for the CDR3: TGTGCCACAGCGGATACGGGGCTCTATGGCTACACCTTC.